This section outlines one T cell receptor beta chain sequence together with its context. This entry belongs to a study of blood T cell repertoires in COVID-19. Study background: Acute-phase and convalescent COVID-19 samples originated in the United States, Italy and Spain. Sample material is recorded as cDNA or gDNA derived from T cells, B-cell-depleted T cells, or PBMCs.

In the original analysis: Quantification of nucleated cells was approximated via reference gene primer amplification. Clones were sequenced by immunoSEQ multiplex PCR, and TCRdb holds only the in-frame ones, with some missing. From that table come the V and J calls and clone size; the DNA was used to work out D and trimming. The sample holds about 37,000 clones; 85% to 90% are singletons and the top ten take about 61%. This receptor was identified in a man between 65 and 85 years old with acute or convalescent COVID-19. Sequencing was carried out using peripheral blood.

CDR3 DNA: TGTGCCAGTAGCGGACAGAACACCGGGGAGCTGTTTTTT. It specifies CASSGQNTGELFF. The V and J genes are TRBV19 and TRBJ2-2; a possible D gene is TRBD1 (5 bases). The germline gives CDR1 LNHDA, CDR2 SQIVND (reference sequence). V lost 6 bases and J lost 1, with 6 bases in between. This CDR3 has 13 residues.